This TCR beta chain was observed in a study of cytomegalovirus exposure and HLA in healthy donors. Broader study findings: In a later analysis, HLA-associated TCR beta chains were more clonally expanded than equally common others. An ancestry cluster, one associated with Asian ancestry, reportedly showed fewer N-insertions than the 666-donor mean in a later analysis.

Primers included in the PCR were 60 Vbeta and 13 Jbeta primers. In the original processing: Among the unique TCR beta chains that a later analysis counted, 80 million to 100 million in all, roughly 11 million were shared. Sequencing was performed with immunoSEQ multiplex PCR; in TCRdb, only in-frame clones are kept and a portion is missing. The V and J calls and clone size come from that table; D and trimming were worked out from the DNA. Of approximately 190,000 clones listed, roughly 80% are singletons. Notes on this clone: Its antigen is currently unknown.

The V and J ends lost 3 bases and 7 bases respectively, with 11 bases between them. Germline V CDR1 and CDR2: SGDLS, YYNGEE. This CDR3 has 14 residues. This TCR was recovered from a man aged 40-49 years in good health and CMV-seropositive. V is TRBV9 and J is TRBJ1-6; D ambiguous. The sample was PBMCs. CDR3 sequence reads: CASSGTHPNSPLHF. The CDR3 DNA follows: TGTGCCAGCAGCGGCACTCACCCCAATTCACCCCTCCACTTT.